The source of this T cell receptor beta chain is a study of Graves' ophthalmopathy and Graves' hyperthyroidism (dated by TCRdb to 2017 to 2018). Broadly, across the study: Peripheral blood was collected at initial diagnosis, before any treatment. TCR beta repertoire signatures were used to distinguish Graves' ophthalmopathy from Graves' hyperthyroidism and to predict progression to ophthalmopathy. In total, 135 blood samples were TCR-sequenced: under 45 ophthalmopathy, 80 or so hyperthyroidism and approximately 17 hyperthyroidism-to-ophthalmopathy patients. To explore V-J signatures that distinguish ophthalmopathy from hyperthyroidism, a discovery set of under 110 patients was enrolled, made up of 43 with ophthalmopathy and 55 to 65 with stable hyperthyroidism. The independent validation cohort included about 19 hyperthyroidism patients plus 17 patients who later progressed from hyperthyroidism to ophthalmopathy. In more than five hyperthyroidism patients, T-cell repertoires of thyroid tissue and blood were compared. Following sample collection, hyperthyroidism patients were given methimazole at a starting dose of 30 mg daily, and ophthalmopathy patients were given high-dose intravenous methylprednisolone.

The CDR3 covers 14 residues, taking in both the cysteine and the phenylalanine. The DNA shown is the 42-base CDR3, in frame from base 1. Via the germline V gene (reference sequence), CDR1 is LNHNV and CDR2 YYDKDF. V is pruned by 3 bases and J by 8 bases, leaving 3 bases of the junction without a gene match. Paper-wide results and their limitations: In validation, the model predicted ophthalmopathy progression with about 64% sensitivity and around 72% specificity; 12 predicted patients were CT-confirmed with GO in a median of 6.5 months. Most expanded thyroid clonotypes with a frequency above 0.001 also appeared in blood, which suggests that blood repertoires may reflect the immune response in the thyroid. No statistical method was used to set the sample size in advance, and the investigators knew which group each participant was assigned to. In cross-validation, the 13-signature model distinguished ophthalmopathy from stable hyperthyroidism with almost 90% sensitivity and about 84% specificity, and in the test set the corresponding values were around 80% and 75%.

Patients with ophthalmopathy had moderately to severely active disease, with a Clinical Activity Score of 3 or more, a NOSPECS grade of 4 or more, and a disease duration of less than 3 months. Patients with other autoimmune diseases, uncontrolled infections, pregnancy or lactation were excluded. Diagnosis relied on clinical symptoms, serum thyroxine, TRAb, thyroid ultrasound and orbital computed tomography. Ficoll-Paque density gradient centrifugation was used to isolate PBMCs from about 10 ml of fresh peripheral blood. Total RNA was extracted using Trizol reagent, and RNA quality was checked on an Agilent 2100 Bioanalyzer. For repertoire sequencing, the TCR beta CDR3 regions were amplified from RNA transcripts. A first-round RT-PCR used HTBI primers with the Qiagen OneStep RT-PCR kit, followed by a second-round multiplex PCR, size selection and purification. The libraries underwent paired-end sequencing with 100 bp reads on an Illumina HiSeq2000. The original pipeline was this. SOAPnuke was used for read processing, and reads with adapters, uncalled bases, a mean Phred below 15, or no exact constant-primer or identifier match were discarded. High-quality paired reads were merged with COPE v1.2.5. Clonotypes were defined as unique nucleotide sequences and were aligned to IMGT TRB V, D and J references using MiTCR v1.1. The analysis was limited to V-J combinations with a frequency above 0.0001, which together covered 99.2% of repertoires. For each V-J combination, a TCR clonal expansion and chaos score was defined as the ratio of F50 clonal expansion to chaos observed in the TCRdist matrix. Welch's t-statistics and random forest were used to reduce the features to 10 to 15 V-J combinations, which were then used as input to a naive Bayes classifier. The Morisita-Horn index was used to measure how similar the thyroid and blood repertoires were. TCRdb reprocessed the public reads (quality trimming at Q25 with fastp, clone calling with MiXCR) and kept in-frame beta chains. A single entry per CDR3 protein holds the most common genes and DNA from its merged rows. What appears here as the V and J calls and clone size reflects TCRdb's work, not the paper's. The sample includes over 650,000 distinct CDR3 sequences, with 35% to 45% observed a single time. Jointly, the top ten make up 3% to 4% of the sample.

Comments on this clonotype: Its specific antigen is unknown. Base qualities are not provided; no much larger clone lies one nucleotide away.

The sequence links TRBV15 to TRBJ2-1; TRBD1 fits 11 bases in the junction. The source is an adult man with Graves' ophthalmopathy. The sequencing input was peripheral blood. The nucleotides are TGTGCCACCAGCAGGGACAGGGGGCGAGATGAGCAGTTCTTC. Translated, it gives CATSRDRGRDEQFF.